The 32 T cell receptor beta chains below come from one sample, sequenced in a study of control samples from healthy donors and cancer patients. Only in-frame clones appear in the TCRdb table, and some are missing; sequencing was by immunoSEQ multiplex PCR. In the table there are 150,000 or so clones, 88% of which are singletons. Sequencing was carried out using blood. These receptors were taken from a young woman in good health.

This chain links TRBV3-1 (or the pseudogene TRBV3-2) with TRBJ1-2; possibly TRBD1 for D (6 bases). The CDR3 covers 16 residues. Germline assignment: CDR1 LGHDT and CDR2 YNNKEL (reference sequence). Trimming removed 2 bases at V and 8 bases at J, with 21 bases between. This chain's CDR3 is CASSQQNRALIGGYTF. The CDR3, as DNA: TGTGCCAGCAGCCAACAGAACAGGGCTCTGATCGGAGGCTACACCTTC.

The CDR3 spells CATGGDSGNTIYF. DNA of the CDR3: TGTGCCACTGGGGGGGACTCTGGAAACACCATATATTTT. The V call is TRBV10-3, the J call TRBJ1-3; tentatively, D is TRBD1 (5 bases). Germline values: CDR1 ENHRY, CDR2 SYGVKD. The CDR3 length is 13 residues. V lost 10 bases and J 0 bases, leaving 10 bases between the germline ends.

This rearrangement joins TRBV7-9 to TRBJ2-5, with 15 bases aligning to TRBD2. Germline trimming cut 4 bases from V and 5 bases from J; bases unmatched to any gene: 5. Germline CDR1 reads SEHNR; CDR2 reads FQNEAQ (reference sequence). The CDR3 totals 16 residues. CDR3 sequence reads: CASSSGLAGGRETQYF. The CDR3 DNA reads TGTGCCAGCAGCTCCGGACTAGCGGGAGGGCGTGAGACCCAGTACTTC.

DNA for the CDR3: TGTGCCACCAGCAGTCGGACAGGGTGGAATGAGCAGTTCTTC. This encodes CATSSRTGWNEQFF. The chain employs TRBV15 and TRBJ2-1; 8 nucleotides agree with TRBD1. The CDR3 loop spans 14 amino acids. With 3 bases clipped from V and 7 bases from J, the junction kept 5 bases outside the gene matches. CDR1 and CDR2 (germline): LNHNV, YYDKDF (reference sequence). Drawing the rest from reference TRBV15 and TRBJ2-1, the complete variable domain is DAMVIQNPRYQVTQFGKPVTLSCSQTLNHNVMYWYQQKSSQAPKLLFHYYDKDFNNEADTPDNFQSRRPNTSFCFLDIRSPGLGDTAMYLCATSSRTGWNEQFFGPGTRLTVL.

This chain links TRBV6-6 with TRBJ1-5; D is undetermined. Germline values: CDR1 MNHNY, CDR2 SVGAGI (reference sequence). The CDR3 is 14 amino acids. With 5 bases removed from V and 0 bases from J, the gap between germline ends came to 8 bases. The CDR3 coding sequence is TGTGCCAGCAGTGAGCTGACTAGCAATCAGCCCCAGCATTTT. Translating gives CASSELTSNQPQHF.

This clone is a singleton in its sample. V usage is TRBV5-1 and J usage is TRBJ2-1; 9 bases match TRBD2. The germline gives CDR1 SGHRS, CDR2 YFSETQ. V trimming: 3 bases; J trimming: 3 bases; junction bases outside the gene matches: 7. CDR3 length: 16 amino acids. The chain's CDR3 is CASSSGGRVVYNEQFF. CDR3 nucleotide sequence: TGCGCCAGCAGCTCGGGCGGGAGGGTTGTCTACAATGAGCAGTTCTTC.

CDR3 sequence (DNA): TGTGCCAGCAGCTCCGGACAGTTCAGCTCCTACAATGAGCAGTTCTTC. As protein: CASSSGQFSSYNEQFF. The chain uses TRBV7-9 and TRBJ2-1, with D perhaps matching TRBD1 (6 bases). This CDR3 contains 16 residues. The germline V and J ends were trimmed by 4 bases and 0 bases, with 13 bases remaining between them. Germline CDR1 SEHNR, CDR2 FQNEAQ (reference sequence).

The gene calls are TRBV24-1 and TRBJ1-6, with a tentative D call TRBD1 (5 bases). Trimming took off 5 bases at V and 9 bases at J, with 13 bases between the two ends. Germline CDR1 KGHDR, CDR2 SFDVKD. The CDR3 is 14 residues long. CDR3 coding DNA: TGTGCCACCAGTGCGGGGACCATGGGTTCACCCCTCCACTTT. Amino acids: CATSAGTMGSPLHF.

The CDR3 here is CASSSKTVYEQYF. The CDR3 DNA follows: TGTGCCAGCAGTTCAAAGACAGTCTACGAGCAGTACTTC. The chain combines TRBV27 with TRBJ2-7; D is possibly TRBD1 (5 bases). With 4 bases removed from V and 3 bases from J, the gap between germline ends came to 10 bases. Per the germline V gene, CDR1 is MNHEY and CDR2 is SMNVEV (reference sequence). The CDR3 has 13 residues.

This chain uses TRBV28 with TRBJ1-2; 11 nucleotides agree with TRBD1. The CDR3 loop spans 15 amino acids. Germline-derived CDR1 and CDR2 are MDHEN and SYDVKM. Unmatched junction bases numbered 13, after V lost 8 bases and J lost 8 bases. The CDR3 reads CASYTLGQGAGGYTF. The CDR3 coding sequence is TGTGCCAGCTACACTCTCGGACAGGGGGCTGGAGGCTACACCTTC.

The chain uses TRBV19 and TRBJ2-1; 8 nucleotides agree with TRBD1. CDR3 length: 15 residues. The V gene's germline CDR1 is LNHDA and CDR2 SQIVND (reference sequence). V dropped 7 bases and J dropped 7; count of bases not matched to a gene: 12. CDR3 nucleotide sequence: TGTGCCAGTACCCCCGGGCAGGGGGCGGGTAATGAGCAGTTCTTC. This gives the protein CASTPGQGAGNEQFF.

V gene TRBV19 combines with J gene TRBJ1-1, with a possible D match to TRBD1 (5 bases). Germline V gene sequence: CDR1 LNHDA, CDR2 SQIVND (reference sequence). The CDR3 spans 16 residues. The ends were cut back, 6 bases at V and 0 bases at J, with 17 bases in the middle. CDR3 sequence (DNA): TGTGCCAGTAGGCCTCCCCCGCAGGGATTGAACACTGAAGCTTTCTTT. Its protein product is CASRPPPQGLNTEAFF.

The chain uses TRBV27 and TRBJ1-1; possibly TRBD1 for D (6 bases). CDR1 MNHEY and CDR2 SMNVEV come from the germline V gene (reference sequence). The V and J ends lost 7 bases and 2 bases respectively, with 11 bases between them. The CDR3 is 13 residues long. This CDR3 reads CASMNRVNTEAFF. The CDR3 DNA follows: TGTGCCAGCATGAACAGGGTAAACACTGAAGCTTTCTTT.

This rearrangement joins TRBV19 to TRBJ2-7; 7 bases line up with TRBD2. Trimming removed 5 bases from V and 4 bases from J; junction bases left unmatched: 5. The germline V gene has CDR1 LNHDA and CDR2 SQIVND (reference sequence). The CDR3 is 13 amino acids. For the CDR3, the DNA is TGTGCCAGTAGTTGGGGCGGGAGTTACGAGCAGTACTTC. Amino acids: CASSWGGSYEQYF.

The V call is TRBV3-1 (or the pseudogene TRBV3-2), the J call TRBJ2-3; TRBD2 matches 9 bases. Germline-derived CDR1 and CDR2 are LGHDT and YNNKEL (reference sequence). This CDR3 region has 17 residues. Trimming cost V 2 bases and J 2 bases; bases outside gene matches: 8. The chain's CDR3 is CASSQWGLAGPTDTQYF. For the CDR3, the DNA is TGTGCCAGCAGCCAATGGGGTCTAGCGGGGCCCACAGATACGCAGTATTTT.

The chain uses TRBV5-6 and TRBJ2-2; D gene ambiguous. The CDR3 runs 14 residues. V dropped 4 bases and J dropped 7 bases, with 14 bases sitting between them. Germline V gene sequence: CDR1 SGHDT, CDR2 YYEEEE. This CDR3 is CASSPDLGDGELFF. The CDR3 DNA is TGTGCCAGCAGCCCCGACCTTGGGGACGGGGAGCTGTTTTTT.

This chain joins TRBV7-2 and TRBJ1-2; 11 bases map to TRBD1. After removal of 6 bases from V and 8 bases from J, the junction contained 11 bases not matched to a gene. Germline CDR1 reads SGHTA; CDR2 reads FQGNSA. The CDR3 runs 15 residues. In nucleotides, the CDR3 is TGTGCCAGCAGTGACGGACAGGGGGCTTGGTGGGGCTACACCTTC. Encoded protein: CASSDGQGAWWGYTF.

This clone was seen a handful of times. The chain's CDR3 is CATKGGGLETQYF. The CDR3 nucleotides read TGTGCCACCAAAGGAGGGGGGTTAGAGACCCAGTACTTC. The genes are TRBV24-1 and TRBJ2-5, with D possibly called TRBD1 or TRBD2 (6 bases each). Germline CDR1 reads KGHDR; CDR2 reads SFDVKD. CDR3 size: 13 residues. The V end was cut by 8 bases, the J end by 4 bases, with 13 bases between.

The chain links TRBV10-2 to TRBJ2-7; possibly TRBD1 for D (5 bases). Germline V gives CDR1 WSHSY, CDR2 SAAADI. This CDR3 has 14 residues. V was pared by 2 bases and J by 4 bases, with 12 bases between. The CDR3 protein is CASSEIDRKYEQYV. The CDR3 DNA reads TGCGCCAGCAGTGAGATAGACAGAAAGTACGAGCAGTACGTC.

The chain carries TRBV7-8 and TRBJ2-7, with a possible D match to TRBD2 (6 bases). Germline V gene lookup returns CDR1 SGHVS and CDR2 FQNEAQ. CDR3 length: 13 amino acids. V lost 4 bases, J lost 4 bases, and 11 bases lay in between. The chain's CDR3 is CASSSRTIYEQYF. CDR3 DNA: TGTGCCAGCAGCTCCCGGACTATTTACGAGCAGTACTTC.

The chain couples TRBV19 to TRBJ2-7, with D uncertain. The CDR3 length is 11 residues. Trimming cost V 11 bases and J 2 bases, with 10 bases left between them. In germline, CDR1 is LNHDA, CDR2 SQIVND (reference sequence). Here the CDR3 reads CAVGSTYEQYF. The CDR3 nucleotides are TGTGCCGTCGGCAGCACCTACGAGCAGTACTTC.

The chain links TRBV5-1 to TRBJ2-7; either TRBD1 or TRBD2 may fit D (5 bases each). CDR1 and CDR2 from the germline V gene are SGHRS and YFSETQ. V lost 5 bases, J lost 6 bases, and 12 bases lay in between. There are 12 residues in the CDR3. Here the CDR3 reads CASRGVGSEQYF. CDR3 in DNA: TGCGCCAGCAGGGGGGTCGGCTCCGAGCAGTACTTC. The complete variable domain, with remaining parts taken from reference TRBV5-1 and TRBJ2-7, reads KAGVTQTPRYLIKTRGQQVTLSCSPISGHRSVSWYQQTPGQGLQFLFEYFSETQRNKGNFPGRFSGRQFSNSRSEMNVSTLELGDSALYLCASRGVGSEQYFGPGTRLTVT.

CDR3 sequence reads: CASSRTPGGSTPYEQYF. As DNA, the CDR3 is TGTGCCAGTAGTCGAACCCCGGGCGGGAGTACTCCCTACGAGCAGTACTTC. V gene TRBV19 combines with J gene TRBJ2-7, with TRBD2 matching over 7 bases. The CDR3 is made up of 17 amino acids. CDR1 is LNHDA and CDR2 is SQIVND in the germline V gene (reference sequence). The V segment lost 5 bases and the J segment 2 bases; nucleotides outside the gene matches: 15.

CDR3 DNA: TGTGCCAGTAGTATTCACAGAAGCACAGATACGCAGTATTTT. Translated, it gives CASSIHRSTDTQYF. The chain links TRBV19 to TRBJ2-3, with D hard to call. Trimming took 3 bases from V and 0 from J, leaving 7 bases between them. The CDR3 is made up of 14 amino acids. Germline CDR1 LNHDA, CDR2 SQIVND (reference sequence).

The chain links TRBV7-9 to TRBJ1-1; a possible D gene is TRBD1 (6 bases). CDR1 and CDR2 (germline): SEHNR, FQNEAQ (reference sequence). Between the trimmed V and J ends, which lost 1 base and 5 bases, there was a span of 17 bases. The length of the CDR3 is 16 residues. In nucleotides, the CDR3 is TGTGCCAGCAGCTTAGAACGAGGCAGGGGAGGAACTGAAGCTTTCTTT. Encoded protein: CASSLERGRGGTEAFF.

The V and J genes are TRBV3-1 (or the pseudogene TRBV3-2) and TRBJ1-1, with D hard to call. This CDR3 spans 12 amino acids. Germline V gene data show CDR1 as LGHDT and CDR2 as YNNKEL (reference sequence). V was pared by 1 base and J by 6 bases, with 6 bases between. This chain's CDR3 is CASSQVQSEAFF. In DNA, the CDR3 is TGTGCCAGCAGCCAAGTTCAGTCTGAAGCTTTCTTT.

This sequence joins TRBV5-1 and TRBJ2-7, with 10 bases identical to TRBD1. CDR3 length: 14 amino acids. Looked up from germline, CDR1 is SGHRS and CDR2 is YFSETQ. Trimming cost V 4 bases and J 4 bases; bases outside gene matches: 5. This CDR3 is CASSVGTGAYEQYV. CDR3 bases: TGCGCCAGCAGCGTTGGGACAGGGGCTTACGAGCAGTACGTC.

The rearrangement links TRBV19 to TRBJ2-2, with D maybe TRBD1 (5 bases). The germline gives CDR1 LNHDA, CDR2 SQIVND (reference sequence). V lost 5 bases and J 5 bases, leaving 24 bases between the germline ends. The length of the CDR3 is 18 residues. The CDR3 sequence: CASSPSQGIPLNTGELFF. The DNA of the CDR3 is TGTGCCAGTAGTCCTTCTCAGGGAATCCCGTTAAATACCGGGGAGCTGTTTTTT.

The chain carries TRBV5-1 and TRBJ2-6; unclear D gene. The CDR3 length is 17 residues. CDR1 SGHRS and CDR2 YFSETQ come from the germline V gene. V was cut by 2 bases and J by 0 bases, with 12 bases left in between. The CDR3 coding sequence is TGCGCCAGCAGCTTTAACGCGGCGACCTCTGGGGCCAACGTCCTGACTTTC. Translation gives CASSFNAATSGANVLTF.

The chain joins TRBV2 to TRBJ2-7; D is undetermined. The V gene's germline CDR1 is SNHLY and CDR2 FYNNEI. CDR3 size: 14 residues. V was clipped by 0 bases and J by 3 bases, with 9 bases between them. The CDR3 loop reads CASSEAPEVYEQYF. The CDR3 DNA follows: TGTGCCAGCAGTGAAGCGCCCGAGGTCTACGAGCAGTACTTC.

The chain recombines TRBV7-9 with TRBJ1-2, with a possible D match to TRBD1 (5 bases). Trimming shortened V by 3 bases and J by 0 bases, and 14 bases separated the two germline ends. Germline V gene lookup returns CDR1 SEHNR and CDR2 FQNEAQ (reference sequence). The CDR3 sequence is 16 residues long. CDR3 protein: CASSLGSGQANYGYTF. CDR3 in DNA: TGTGCCAGCAGCTTGGGGTCAGGGCAAGCTAACTATGGCTACACCTTC.

Here the CDR3 DNA reads TGTGCCAGTAGTATAGCGGGGGGTCCAAACATTCAGTACTTC. It codes for CASSIAGGPNIQYF. J is TRBJ2-4 and V is TRBV19; 7 nucleotides align to TRBD2. Germline trimming cut 1 base from V and 6 bases from J; bases unmatched to any gene: 3. Looked up from germline, CDR1 is LNHDA and CDR2 is SQIVND (reference sequence). The CDR3 has 14 residues.